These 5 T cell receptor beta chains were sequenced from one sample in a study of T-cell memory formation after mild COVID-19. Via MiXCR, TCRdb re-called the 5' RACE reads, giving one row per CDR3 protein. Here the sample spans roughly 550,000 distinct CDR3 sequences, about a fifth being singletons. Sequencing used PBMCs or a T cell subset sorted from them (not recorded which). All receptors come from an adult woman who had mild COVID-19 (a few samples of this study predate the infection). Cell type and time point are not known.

CDR3 DNA: TGCGCCAGCAGCCCCCTACCGCTCTCTTACGAGCAGTACTTC. Its translation: CASSPLPLSYEQYF. V is TRBV4-1 and J is TRBJ2-7; D not resolved. Trimming took off 4 bases at V and 4 bases at J, with 14 bases between the two ends. This CDR3 is built from 14 residues. In germline, CDR1 is MGHRA, CDR2 YSYEKL.

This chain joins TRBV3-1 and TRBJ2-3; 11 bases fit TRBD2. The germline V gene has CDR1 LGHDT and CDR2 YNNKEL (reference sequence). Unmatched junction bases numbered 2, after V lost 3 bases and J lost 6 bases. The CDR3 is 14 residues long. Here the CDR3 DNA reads TGTGCCAGCAGCCATCTAGCGGGGGGTGATACGCAGTATTTT. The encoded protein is CASSHLAGGDTQYF.

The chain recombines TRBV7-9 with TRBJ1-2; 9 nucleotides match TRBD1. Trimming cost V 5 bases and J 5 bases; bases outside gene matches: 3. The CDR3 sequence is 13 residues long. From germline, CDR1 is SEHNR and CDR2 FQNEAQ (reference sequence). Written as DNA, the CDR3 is TGTGCCAGCAGCAAGACAGGGGGGTATGGCTACACCTTC. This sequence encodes CASSKTGGYGYTF.

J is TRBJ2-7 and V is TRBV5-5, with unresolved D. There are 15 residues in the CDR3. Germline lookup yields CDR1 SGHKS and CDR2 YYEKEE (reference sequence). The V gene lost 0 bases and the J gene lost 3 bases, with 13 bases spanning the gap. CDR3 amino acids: CASSLAVQPHYEQYF. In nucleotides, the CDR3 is TGTGCCAGCAGCTTGGCCGTTCAGCCTCACTACGAGCAGTACTTC.

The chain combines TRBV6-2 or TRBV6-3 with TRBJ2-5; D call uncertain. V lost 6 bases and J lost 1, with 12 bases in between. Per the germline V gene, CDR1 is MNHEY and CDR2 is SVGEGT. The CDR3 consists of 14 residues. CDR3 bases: TGTGCCAGCAGCCGACGGGCGATCCAAGAGACCCAGTACTTC. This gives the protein CASSRRAIQETQYF.